These 22 T cell receptor beta chains were sequenced from one sample in a study of T cell responses to AZD1222 COVID-19 vaccine. Assay: immunoSEQ multiplex PCR; the TCRdb copy retains only in-frame clones and omits some. The sample consists of 110,000 to 150,000 clones, about 90% of them appearing once. The input for sequencing was peripheral blood, taken 28 days after the second AZD1222 dose. The receptors derive from an adult who received the AZD1222 COVID-19 vaccine.

The gene calls are TRBV5-4 and TRBJ1-2; D perhaps matches TRBD1 (5 bases). This CDR3 region has 14 residues. V was trimmed by 7 bases and J by 4 bases, leaving 17 bases between them. CDR1 is SGHNT, CDR2 YYREEE, per germline (reference sequence). The CDR3 loop reads CASQTLGQVYGYTF. CDR3 bases: TGTGCCAGCCAAACGCTGGGGCAGGTCTATGGCTACACCTTC.

In its sample, this clone was seen once. This rearrangement joins TRBV18 to TRBJ1-5; D gene uncertain. Germline loops: CDR1 KGHSH, CDR2 LQKENI. CDR3 length equals 13 residues. Deletions cut 6 bases from V and 5 bases from J, with 11 bases between. The CDR3 sequence: CASSGLLDQPQHF. For the CDR3, the DNA is TGTGCCAGCTCCGGCCTCCTTGATCAGCCCCAGCATTTT.

The chain links TRBV6-1 to TRBJ2-2, with a possible D match to TRBD1 (6 bases). Germline CDR1 and CDR2: MNHNS and SASEGT. CDR3 length equals 16 residues. V was clipped by 2 bases and J by 7 bases, with 17 bases between them. The CDR3 nucleotides read TGTGCCAGCAGTGAATCGTCCACCCTCAGGGGCGGGGAGCTGTTTTTT. Its protein product is CASSESSTLRGGELFF.

The gene calls are TRBV11-1 and TRBJ2-5; 7 bases are a match to TRBD1. J lost 2 bases, V lost 6 bases, and 9 bases had no gene match. Germline V gene data show CDR1 as SGHAT and CDR2 as FQDESV (reference sequence). The CDR3 covers 15 residues. CDR3 nucleotides: TGTGCCAGCAGAGCGGACAGGAGAGGGCAAGAGACCCAGTACTTC. Its translation is CASRADRRGQETQYF.

The rearrangement links TRBV7-9 to TRBJ1-3, with 9 nucleotides matching TRBD1. The CDR3 is 14 amino acids. CDR1 is SEHNR, CDR2 FQNEAQ, per germline (reference sequence). J was trimmed by 4 bases and V by 5 bases; bases with no gene match: 3. The CDR3 DNA follows: TGTGCCAGCAGCCCCGGGACAGGGGGAAACACCATATATTTT. Translating gives CASSPGTGGNTIYF.

The chain carries TRBV9 and TRBJ1-1; D call uncertain. V was shortened by 1 base and J by 3 bases, with 7 bases between the two germline ends. The CDR3 consists of 13 residues. Germline assignment: CDR1 SGDLS and CDR2 YYNGEE. The CDR3 region is CASSVNAYTEAFF. The CDR3 coding sequence is TGTGCCAGCAGCGTAAATGCTTACACTGAAGCTTTCTTT.

The genes are TRBV9 and TRBJ1-1; D gene uncertain. The germline gives CDR1 SGDLS, CDR2 YYNGEE. Trimming left V 3 bases short and J 1 base short, with 10 bases between. The CDR3 loop spans 14 amino acids. The CDR3 loop reads CASSGRRGNTEAFF. For the CDR3, the DNA is TGTGCCAGCAGCGGGCGTCGGGGGAACACTGAAGCTTTCTTT.

The chain carries TRBV19 and TRBJ1-1; D gene ambiguous. The germline gives CDR1 LNHDA, CDR2 SQIVND (reference sequence). Trimming removed 3 bases at V and 1 base at J, with 6 bases between. CDR3 size: 13 residues. This CDR3 is CASSIQRNTEAFF. The CDR3 region has the DNA TGTGCCAGTAGTATCCAGAGGAACACTGAAGCTTTCTTT.

The chain links TRBV5-4 to TRBJ1-6, with a tentative D call TRBD1 (5 bases). The CDR3 spans 14 residues. In germline, CDR1 is SGHNT, CDR2 YYREEE (reference sequence). V was cut by 0 bases and J by 7 bases, with 8 bases left in between. CDR3 protein: CASSLEGANSPLHF. The CDR3 DNA reads as TGTGCCAGCAGCTTGGAAGGGGCCAATTCACCCCTCCACTTT.

This clone was detected many times. The chain links TRBV4-2 to TRBJ1-2; 8 bases fit TRBD1. Per the germline V gene, CDR1 is LGHNA and CDR2 is YNFKEQ. The V and J ends lost 0 bases and 7 bases, in that order; junction bases with no gene match: 10. The CDR3 loop spans 16 amino acids. CDR3 nucleotides: TGTGCCAGCAGCCAAGAGGGGACAGGTGCTGAGGGTGGCTACACCTTC. This encodes CASSQEGTGAEGGYTF.

The gene calls are TRBV29-1 and TRBJ2-1; 7 bases fit TRBD2. CDR1 and CDR2 (germline): SQVTM, ANQGSEA. The CDR3 totals 15 residues. The V segment lost 4 bases and the J segment 2 bases; nucleotides outside the gene matches: 8. CDR3 coding DNA: TGCAGCGTTGTCCTCGGCGGGAGCGCCTACAATGAGCAGTTCTTC. The encoded protein is CSVVLGGSAYNEQFF.

The table lists this clone with a few counts. This chain connects TRBV4-1 to TRBJ1-4; possibly TRBD1 for D (6 bases). Germline V CDR1 and CDR2: MGHRA, YSYEKL. V was pared by 4 bases and J by 4 bases, with 19 bases between. This CDR3 has 17 residues. This chain's CDR3 is CASSRDLQGVGNEKLFF. The CDR3 DNA follows: TGCGCCAGCAGCCGCGACCTACAGGGAGTAGGTAATGAAAAACTGTTTTTT.

The CDR3 DNA is TGTGCCAGTAGTCCCAGACAGGGTTTGAACACTGAAGCTTTCTTT. This codes for CASSPRQGLNTEAFF. This chain joins TRBV19 and TRBJ1-1, with 7 bases that match TRBD1. The ends lost 5 bases at V and 0 bases at J; junction bases unmatched: 6. Looked up from germline, CDR1 is LNHDA and CDR2 is SQIVND (reference sequence). The CDR3 consists of 15 residues.

This chain connects TRBV4-1 to TRBJ1-6, with D maybe TRBD1 (6 bases). CDR1 and CDR2 (germline): MGHRA, YSYEKL. CDR3 length: 14 residues. Trimming cost V 6 bases and J 7 bases, with 13 bases left between them. In nucleotides, the CDR3 is TGCGCCAGCAGTTCGTGGGACAACAATTCACCCCTCCACTTT. Translation gives CASSSWDNNSPLHF.

The genes are TRBV5-4 and TRBJ2-7, with 9 bases identical to TRBD1. Looked up from germline, CDR1 is SGHNT and CDR2 is YYREEE (reference sequence). The junction had 3 bases not matched to a gene; V was cut back by 3 bases and J by 2 bases. There are 14 residues in the CDR3. CDR3 DNA: TGTGCCAGCAGCTCGGACAGGGGACCCTACGAGCAGTACTTC. Encoded protein: CASSSDRGPYEQYF.

The chain carries TRBV10-3 and TRBJ2-1; 7 bases map to TRBD1. This CDR3 contains 13 residues. Germline assignment: CDR1 ENHRY and CDR2 SYGVKD. With 6 bases clipped from V and 5 bases from J, the junction kept 4 bases outside the gene matches. CDR3 amino acids: CAISNRGDNEQFF. The CDR3 DNA sequence: TGTGCCATCAGCAACAGGGGTGACAATGAGCAGTTCTTC.

The V call is TRBV7-6, the J call TRBJ2-3, with D possibly matching TRBD1 (6 bases). The CDR3 is 18 amino acids. With 1 base removed from V and 1 base from J, the gap between germline ends came to 18 bases. Germline V gene data show CDR1 as SGHVS and CDR2 as FNYEAQ. CDR3: CASSLGKSDSGGTDTQYF. DNA for the CDR3: TGTGCCAGCAGCTTAGGGAAGTCGGACAGTGGGGGCACAGATACGCAGTATTTT.

The chain combines TRBV19 with TRBJ2-7, with 7 bases aligning to TRBD1. The J segment lost 5 bases and the V segment lost 3 bases, leaving 7 bases of the junction unmatched. The CDR3 spans 14 residues. Germline assignment: CDR1 LNHDA and CDR2 SQIVND (reference sequence). CDR3: CASSIRQGVHEQYF. The CDR3 DNA is TGTGCCAGTAGTATCAGACAGGGAGTCCACGAGCAGTACTTC.

This chain links TRBV28 with TRBJ1-5; D perhaps matches TRBD1 (6 bases). This CDR3 is 14 amino acids long. V gave up 2 bases and J gave up 5 bases, with 10 bases separating them. Per the germline V gene, CDR1 is MDHEN and CDR2 is SYDVKM. The CDR3 DNA sequence: TGTGCCAGCAGTTTAGATAGGGGGGATCAGCCCCAGCATTTT. As protein: CASSLDRGDQPQHF. Based on the CDR3 plus reference TRBV28 and TRBJ1-5, the full variable domain is DVKVTQSSRYLVKRTGEKVFLECVQDMDHENMFWYRQDPGLGLRLIYFSYDVKMKEKGDIPEGYSVSREKKERFSLILESASTNQTSMYLCASSLDRGDQPQHFGDGTRLSIL.

This clone was seen once. This chain uses TRBV6-7 with TRBJ2-7; 7 nucleotides line up with TRBD1. TRBV6-7 is treated as an ORF (open reading frame) with a function not yet certain. J was trimmed by 0 bases and V by 7 bases; bases with no gene match: 15. The CDR3 is 17 residues long. This CDR3 is CASNLGQTLIFSYEQYF. CDR3 nucleotide sequence: TGTGCCAGCAACCTGGGACAGACCTTGATCTTCTCCTACGAGCAGTACTTC.

This chain links TRBV30 with TRBJ2-1, with D maybe TRBD2 (7 bases). Trimming stripped 3 bases from V and 3 bases from J, with 12 bases between. The germline CDR1 and CDR2 sequences are GTSNPN and SVGIG (reference sequence). The CDR3 runs 14 residues. CDR3 DNA sequence: TGTGCCTGGAGGAGGGGGGGGAACTACAATGAGCAGTTCTTC. This translates into CAWRRGGNYNEQFF.

The chain recombines TRBV14 with TRBJ1-1; D remains unclear. This CDR3 has 14 amino acids. Looked up from germline, CDR1 is SGHDN and CDR2 is FVKESK. V dropped 2 bases and J dropped 1 base, with 8 bases sitting between them. The chain's CDR3 is CASSQSIGNTEAFF. CDR3 bases: TGTGCCAGCAGCCAATCAATCGGGAACACTGAAGCTTTCTTT.